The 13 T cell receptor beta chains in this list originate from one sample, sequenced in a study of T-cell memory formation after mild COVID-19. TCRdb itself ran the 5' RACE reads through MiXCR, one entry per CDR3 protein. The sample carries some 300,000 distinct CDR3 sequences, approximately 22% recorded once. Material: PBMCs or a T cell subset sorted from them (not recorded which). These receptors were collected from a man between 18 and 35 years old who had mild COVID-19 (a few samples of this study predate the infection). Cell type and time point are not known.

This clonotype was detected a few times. The CDR3 spells CSAGPLHF. CDR3 DNA: TGCAGTGCCGGACCCCTCCACTTT. This chain uses TRBV20-1 with TRBJ1-6; D is uncertain. The CDR3 contains 8 residues. Per the germline V gene, CDR1 is DFQATT and CDR2 is SNEGSKA (reference sequence). V lost 6 bases, J lost 12 bases, and 3 bases lay in between.

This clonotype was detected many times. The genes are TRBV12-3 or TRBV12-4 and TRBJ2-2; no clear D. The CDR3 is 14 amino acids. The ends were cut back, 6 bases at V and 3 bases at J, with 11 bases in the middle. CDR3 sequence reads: CASRPWWDTGELFF. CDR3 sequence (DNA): TGTGCCAGCAGGCCATGGTGGGACACCGGGGAGCTGTTTTTT.

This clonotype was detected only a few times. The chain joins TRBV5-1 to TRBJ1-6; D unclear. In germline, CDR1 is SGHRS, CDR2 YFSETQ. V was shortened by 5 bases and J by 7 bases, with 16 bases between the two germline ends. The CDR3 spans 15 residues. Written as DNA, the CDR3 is TGCGCCAGCAGAAGGAGTGGAGGGCCCAATTCACCCCTCCACTTT. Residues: CASRRSGGPNSPLHF.

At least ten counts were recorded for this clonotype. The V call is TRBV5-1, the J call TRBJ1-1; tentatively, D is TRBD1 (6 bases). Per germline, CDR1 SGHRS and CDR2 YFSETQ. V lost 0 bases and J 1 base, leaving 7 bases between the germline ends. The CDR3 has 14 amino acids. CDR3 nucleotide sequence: TGCGCCAGCAGCTTGGTAGGGGGGAACACTGAAGCTTTCTTT. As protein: CASSLVGGNTEAFF.

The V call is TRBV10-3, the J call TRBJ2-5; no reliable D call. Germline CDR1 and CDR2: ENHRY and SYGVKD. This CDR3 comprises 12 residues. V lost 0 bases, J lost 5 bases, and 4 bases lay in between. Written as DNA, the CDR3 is TGTGCCATCAGTGAGTCGCGGGAGACCCAGTACTTC. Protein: CAISESRETQYF.

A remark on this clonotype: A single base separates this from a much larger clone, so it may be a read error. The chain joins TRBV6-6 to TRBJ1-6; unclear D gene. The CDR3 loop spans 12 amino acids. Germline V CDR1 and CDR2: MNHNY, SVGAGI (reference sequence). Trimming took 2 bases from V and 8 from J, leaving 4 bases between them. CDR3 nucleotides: TGTGCCAGCAGTTACGGGGATTCACCCCTCCACTTT. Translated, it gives CASSYGDSPLHF.

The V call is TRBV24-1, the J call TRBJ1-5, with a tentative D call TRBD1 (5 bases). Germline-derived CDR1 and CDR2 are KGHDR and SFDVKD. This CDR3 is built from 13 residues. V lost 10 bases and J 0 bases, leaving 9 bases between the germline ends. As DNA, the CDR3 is TGTGCCACGCAGGGACTTAGCAATCAGCCCCAGCATTTT. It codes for CATQGLSNQPQHF.

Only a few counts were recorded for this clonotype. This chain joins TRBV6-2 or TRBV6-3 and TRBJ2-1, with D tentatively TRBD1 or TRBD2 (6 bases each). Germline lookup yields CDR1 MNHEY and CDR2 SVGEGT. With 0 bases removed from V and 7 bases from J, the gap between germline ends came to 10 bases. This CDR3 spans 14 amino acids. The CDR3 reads CASSYSGGPNEQFF. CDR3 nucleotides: TGTGCCAGCAGTTACTCGGGGGGCCCAAATGAGCAGTTCTTC.

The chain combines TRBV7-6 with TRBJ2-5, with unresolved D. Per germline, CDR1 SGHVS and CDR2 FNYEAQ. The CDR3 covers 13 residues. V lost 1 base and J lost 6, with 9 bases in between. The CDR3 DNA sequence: TGTGCCAGCAGCTTAGAAGGATGGCAGACCCAGTACTTC. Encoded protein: CASSLEGWQTQYF.

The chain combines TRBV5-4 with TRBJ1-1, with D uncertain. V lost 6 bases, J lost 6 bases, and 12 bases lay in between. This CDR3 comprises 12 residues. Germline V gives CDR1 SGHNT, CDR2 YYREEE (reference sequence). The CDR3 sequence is CASKGSRPEAFF. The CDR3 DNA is TGTGCCAGCAAGGGCAGTAGGCCTGAAGCTTTCTTT.

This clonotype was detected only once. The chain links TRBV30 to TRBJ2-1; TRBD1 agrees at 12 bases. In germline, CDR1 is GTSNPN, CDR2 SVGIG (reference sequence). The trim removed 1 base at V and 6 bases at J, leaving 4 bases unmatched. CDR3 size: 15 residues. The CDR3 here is CAWSAGTGGRNEQFF. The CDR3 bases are TGTGCCTGGAGTGCTGGGACAGGGGGCCGCAATGAGCAGTTCTTC.

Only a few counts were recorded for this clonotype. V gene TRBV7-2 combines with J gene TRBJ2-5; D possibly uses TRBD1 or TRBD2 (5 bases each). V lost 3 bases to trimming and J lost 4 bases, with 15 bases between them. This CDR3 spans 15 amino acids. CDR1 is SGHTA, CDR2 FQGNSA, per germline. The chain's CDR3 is CASSFNRGAGETQYF. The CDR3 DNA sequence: TGTGCCAGCAGCTTTAATAGGGGCGCGGGAGAGACCCAGTACTTC.

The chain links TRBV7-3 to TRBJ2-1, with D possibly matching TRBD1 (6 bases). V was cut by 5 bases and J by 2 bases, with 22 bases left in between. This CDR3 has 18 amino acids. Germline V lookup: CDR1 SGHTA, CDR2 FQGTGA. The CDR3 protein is CASSPGARGPRAYNEQFF. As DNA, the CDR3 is TGTGCCAGCAGCCCCGGGGCCAGGGGCCCCAGGGCCTACAATGAGCAGTTCTTC.